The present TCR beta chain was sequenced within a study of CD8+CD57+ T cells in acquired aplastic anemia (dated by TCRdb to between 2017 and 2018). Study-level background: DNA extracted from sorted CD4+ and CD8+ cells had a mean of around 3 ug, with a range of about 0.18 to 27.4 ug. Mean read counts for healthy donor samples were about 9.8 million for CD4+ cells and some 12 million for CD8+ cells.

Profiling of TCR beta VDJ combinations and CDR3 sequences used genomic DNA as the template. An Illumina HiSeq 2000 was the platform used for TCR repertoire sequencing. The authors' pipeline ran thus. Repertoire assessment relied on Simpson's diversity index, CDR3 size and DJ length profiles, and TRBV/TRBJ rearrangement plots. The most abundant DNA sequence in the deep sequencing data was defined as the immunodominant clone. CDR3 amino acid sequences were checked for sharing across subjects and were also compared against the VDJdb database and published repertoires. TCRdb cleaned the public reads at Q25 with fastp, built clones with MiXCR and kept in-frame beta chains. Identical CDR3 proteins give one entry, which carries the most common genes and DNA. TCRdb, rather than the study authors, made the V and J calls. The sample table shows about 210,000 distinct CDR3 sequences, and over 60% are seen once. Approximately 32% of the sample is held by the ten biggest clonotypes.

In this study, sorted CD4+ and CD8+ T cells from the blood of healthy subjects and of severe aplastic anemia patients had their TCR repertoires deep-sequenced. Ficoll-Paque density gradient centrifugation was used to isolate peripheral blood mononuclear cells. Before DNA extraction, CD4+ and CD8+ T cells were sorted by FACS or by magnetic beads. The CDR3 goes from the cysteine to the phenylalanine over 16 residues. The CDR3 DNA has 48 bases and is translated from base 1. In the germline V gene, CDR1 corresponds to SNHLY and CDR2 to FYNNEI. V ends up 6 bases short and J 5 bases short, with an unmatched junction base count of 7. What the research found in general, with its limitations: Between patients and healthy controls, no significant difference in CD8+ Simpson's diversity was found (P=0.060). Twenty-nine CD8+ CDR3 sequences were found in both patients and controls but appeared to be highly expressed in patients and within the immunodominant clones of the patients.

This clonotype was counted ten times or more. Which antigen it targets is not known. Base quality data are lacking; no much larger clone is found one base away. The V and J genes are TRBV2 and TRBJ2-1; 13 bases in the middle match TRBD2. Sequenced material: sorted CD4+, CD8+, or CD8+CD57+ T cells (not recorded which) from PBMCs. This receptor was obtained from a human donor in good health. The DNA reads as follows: TGTGCCAGCAGGGGAACTAGCGGGGGGGGACACAATGAGCAGTTCTTC. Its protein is CASRGTSGGGHNEQFF.